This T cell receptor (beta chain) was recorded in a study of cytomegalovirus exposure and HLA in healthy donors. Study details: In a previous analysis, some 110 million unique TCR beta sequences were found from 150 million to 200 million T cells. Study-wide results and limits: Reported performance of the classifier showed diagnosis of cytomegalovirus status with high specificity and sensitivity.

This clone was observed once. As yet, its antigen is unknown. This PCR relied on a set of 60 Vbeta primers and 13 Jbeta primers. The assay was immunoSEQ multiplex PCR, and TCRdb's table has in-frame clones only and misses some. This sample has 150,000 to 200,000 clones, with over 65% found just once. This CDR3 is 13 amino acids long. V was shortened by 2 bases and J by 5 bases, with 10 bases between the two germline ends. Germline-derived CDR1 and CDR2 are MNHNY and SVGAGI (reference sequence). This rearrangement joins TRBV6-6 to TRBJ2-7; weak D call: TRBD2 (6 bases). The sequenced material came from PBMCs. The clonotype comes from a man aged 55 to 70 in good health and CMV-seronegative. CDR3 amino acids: CASSYRGSDEQYF. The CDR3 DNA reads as TGTGCCAGCAGTTACCGGGGGTCCGACGAGCAGTACTTC.